This T cell receptor (beta chain) emerged from a study of blood T cell repertoires in COVID-19. Study as a whole: Samples taken during acute and convalescent COVID-19 were collected in the United States, Italy and Spain. Sources were T cells, B-cell-depleted T cells, or PBMCs; the material itself was cDNA or gDNA.

This CDR3 has 15 amino acids. V was shortened by 2 bases and J by 0 bases, with 8 bases between the two germline ends. Germline V gene lookup returns CDR1 MDHEN and CDR2 SYDVKM. As originally analysed: Reference gene primer amplification yielded estimated nucleated cell counts. The data were produced by immunoSEQ multiplex PCR, yet TCRdb's version contains in-frame clones alone and is incomplete. The D gene and trimming were derived from the DNA, and the V and J assignments and clone size from that table. The sample has tens of thousands of clones; over 65% are singletons. This clonotype was obtained from a man in his 70s with acute or convalescent COVID-19. Sequencing was performed on peripheral blood. The genes are TRBV28 and TRBJ2-4; maybe TRBD2 (5 bases). CDR3 loop: CASSLVGVAKNIQYF. CDR3 coding DNA: TGTGCCAGCAGTTTAGTCGGGGTAGCCAAAAACATTCAGTACTTC.